The 29 T cell receptor beta chains given below trace back to one sample, sequenced in a study of cytomegalovirus exposure and HLA in healthy donors. Primers for the PCR totalled 60 Vbeta and 13 Jbeta. The assay was immunoSEQ multiplex PCR, and TCRdb's table has in-frame clones only and misses some. Here the sample spans about 160,000 clones, around 84% being singletons. The sequencing input was PBMCs. These receptors were collected from a male donor in good health and CMV-seropositive.

For the CDR3, the DNA is TGTGCCAGCAGTGGACCGGGACAGGGTGAAAAACTGTTTTTT. Translated, it gives CASSGPGQGEKLFF. J is TRBJ1-4 and V is TRBV25-1; 9 positions agree with TRBD1. The length of the CDR3 is 14 residues. The germline CDR1 and CDR2 sequences are MGHDK and SYGVNS. The V gene end was trimmed by 4 bases and the J gene end by 7 bases; junction bases not matched to a gene: 4.

The chain couples TRBV21-1 to TRBJ2-7; TRBD1, as called in the table, went unchecked against the DNA. TRBV21-1 corresponds to a pseudogene. The CDR3 spans 16 residues. This CDR3 reads CASSKPPRDRSYEQYF. The CDR3 DNA is TGTGCCAGCAGCAAACCCCCCCGGGACAGGTCCTACGAGCAGTACTTC.

The J gene is TRBJ1-2, the V gene TRBV6-1; D perhaps matches TRBD1 (6 bases). Per the germline V gene, CDR1 is MNHNS and CDR2 is SASEGT. The V gene lost 7 bases and the J gene lost 5 bases, with 17 bases spanning the gap. The CDR3 is 14 amino acids. CDR3 residues: CASTLGKGGYGYTF. The CDR3 nucleotides read TGTGCCAGCACCCTAGGAAAAGGGGGTTATGGCTACACCTTC.

The chain has TRBV25-1 and TRBJ1-1; TRBD1 aligns across 7 bases. CDR1 is MGHDK, CDR2 SYGVNS, per germline. This CDR3 contains 15 residues. V lost 1 base and J lost 4; bases outside the gene matches: 6. This CDR3 reads CASSESHRGITEAFF. As DNA, the CDR3 is TGTGCCAGCAGTGAATCACACAGGGGCATCACTGAAGCTTTCTTT.

The chain carries TRBV18 and TRBJ1-1, with TRBD1 identical over 7 bases. Germline V lookup: CDR1 KGHSH, CDR2 LQKENI. Trimming took 6 bases from V and 0 from J; bases not matched to a gene: 7. The CDR3 has 15 amino acids. The DNA of the CDR3 is TGTGCCAGCTCGCGTCCCGGGACAGTGAACACTGAAGCTTTCTTT. Amino acid sequence: CASSRPGTVNTEAFF.

This clone was counted once. This rearrangement joins TRBV27 to TRBJ2-3; the match to TRBD1 covers 9 bases. The CDR3 is 17 residues long. V lost 7 bases to trimming and J lost 8 bases; unmatched junction nucleotides: 19. Germline V gene data show CDR1 as MNHEY and CDR2 as SMNVEV (reference sequence). Here the CDR3 reads CASKEQGASSVFGTQYF. The CDR3 nucleotides read TGTGCCAGCAAGGAACAGGGGGCCAGTTCCGTTTTTGGTACGCAGTATTTT.

The chain recombines TRBV5-8 with TRBJ1-3; D gene uncertain. The V end lost 0 bases, the J end lost 4 bases, and 11 bases lay between the germline ends. CDR3 length: 15 amino acids. Per germline, CDR1 SGHTS and CDR2 YDEGEE. The CDR3: CASSLGDSWGNTIYF. CDR3 DNA sequence: TGTGCCAGCAGCTTGGGCGATTCGTGGGGAAACACCATATATTTT.

This chain joins TRBV5-4 and TRBJ1-1; D is undetermined. Germline V gene data show CDR1 as SGHNT and CDR2 as YYREEE (reference sequence). CDR3 size: 13 residues. The V end lost 7 bases, the J end lost 4 bases, and 14 bases lay between the germline ends. The CDR3 bases are TGTGCCAGCTCCTCTACTGTCTCCACTGAAGCTTTCTTT. Its protein product is CASSSTVSTEAFF.

The chain has TRBV7-9 and TRBJ2-7; 7 positions match TRBD1. Unmatched junction bases numbered 7, after V lost 8 bases and J lost 3 bases. The length of the CDR3 is 13 residues. Per the germline V gene, CDR1 is SEHNR and CDR2 is FQNEAQ (reference sequence). This CDR3 reads CASAPTGIYEQYF. Written as DNA, the CDR3 is TGTGCCAGCGCCCCGACAGGGATCTACGAGCAGTACTTC.

The rearrangement joins TRBV30 to TRBJ1-2; maybe TRBD1 (6 bases). The length of the CDR3 is 13 residues. Trimming shortened V by 0 bases and J by 7 bases, and 12 bases separated the two germline ends. Germline CDR1 reads GTSNPN; CDR2 reads SVGIG (reference sequence). In DNA, the CDR3 is TGTGCCTGGAGTGTTGGGGACATCGGTGGCTACACCTTC. It translates to CAWSVGDIGGYTF.

The chain couples TRBV5-1 to TRBJ2-2, with TRBD2 matching over 10 bases. Trimming removed 0 bases from V and 0 bases from J; junction bases left unmatched: 5. Germline-derived CDR1 and CDR2 are SGHRS and YFSETQ. CDR3 length equals 18 residues. In nucleotides, the CDR3 is TGCGCCAGCAGCTTGGCCCTAGCGGGGGCGACGAACACCGGGGAGCTGTTTTTT. Its translation is CASSLALAGATNTGELFF.

This clone occurred a few times. The chain has TRBV25-1 and TRBJ2-1; no clear D gene. The V end lost 6 bases, the J end lost 0 bases, and 15 bases lay between the germline ends. Germline loops: CDR1 MGHDK, CDR2 SYGVNS. The CDR3 length is 16 residues. The CDR3: CASSLIGISSYNEQFF. CDR3 bases: TGTGCCAGCAGCTTAATTGGTATCAGCTCCTACAATGAGCAGTTCTTC.

The V gene is TRBV19, the J gene TRBJ2-3; D possibly corresponds to TRBD2 (5 bases). This CDR3 region has 14 residues. Trimming removed 5 bases from V and 2 bases from J, with 11 bases in between. The germline V gene has CDR1 LNHDA and CDR2 SQIVND (reference sequence). CDR3 protein: CASSRGNPTDTQYF. DNA of the CDR3: TGTGCCAGTAGTCGAGGGAACCCCACAGATACGCAGTATTTT.

The chain uses TRBV5-4 and TRBJ2-5; 9 bases match TRBD1. CDR1 is SGHNT and CDR2 is YYREEE in the germline V gene (reference sequence). J gave up 4 bases and V 3 bases, and 7 bases lay outside the gene matches. CDR3 length equals 15 residues. The CDR3 DNA follows: TGTGCCAGCAGCTCTTGGACAGGGGAGGGAGAGACCCAGTACTTC. Protein: CASSSWTGEGETQYF.

V is TRBV11-2 and J is TRBJ2-7, with a possible D match to TRBD2 (5 bases). Trimming left V 5 bases short and J 0 bases short, with 14 bases between. Germline V gene lookup returns CDR1 SGHAT and CDR2 FQNNGV. The CDR3 is 15 amino acids. Written as DNA, the CDR3 is TGTGCCAGCAGCCCGTCCAGCGGAAGCTCCTACGAGCAGTACTTC. Amino acid sequence: CASSPSSGSSYEQYF.

The chain links TRBV7-2 to TRBJ1-1; TRBD1 might be the D (6 bases). Germline lookup yields CDR1 SGHTA and CDR2 FQGNSA. The length of the CDR3 is 14 residues. The V end lost 6 bases, the J end lost 8 bases, and 19 bases lay between the germline ends. CDR3 nucleotides: TGTGCCAGCAGTTCCACAGGGAAATCGGGAGAAGCTTTCTTT. Its protein is CASSSTGKSGEAFF.

The rearrangement joins TRBV9 to TRBJ2-5; the match to TRBD1 covers 9 bases. Unmatched junction bases numbered 13, after V lost 3 bases and J lost 4 bases. CDR1 and CDR2 from the germline V gene are SGDLS and YYNGEE. CDR3 length: 17 amino acids. The chain's CDR3 is CASSATWGTGPGETQYF. The CDR3 DNA reads TGTGCCAGCAGCGCGACCTGGGGGACAGGGCCGGGAGAGACCCAGTACTTC.

The rearrangement links TRBV6-5 to TRBJ1-2; 7 nucleotides line up with TRBD1. The junction had 5 bases not matched to a gene; V was cut back by 6 bases and J by 4 bases. Germline loops: CDR1 MNHEY, CDR2 SVGAGI. There are 13 residues in the CDR3. CDR3 loop: CASRPTGTYGYTF. The CDR3 DNA sequence: TGTGCCAGCAGACCGACAGGGACCTATGGCTACACCTTC.

A few counts support this clone. The junction does not match germline at one end; this may be a read error. The rearrangement joins TRBV30 to TRBJ2-6; possibly TRBD1 for D (5 bases). This CDR3 comprises 18 residues. The germline gives CDR1 GTSNPN, CDR2 SVGIG (reference sequence). As DNA, the CDR3 is TGTGCCTGGGATACTACAAGGTTGGCTTACTCTGGGGCCAACGGCCTGACTTTC. Amino acids: CAWDTTRLAYSGANGLTF. Variable domain in full (rest from reference TRBV30 and TRBJ2-6): SQTIHQWPATLVQPVGSPLSLECTVEGTSNPNLYWYRQAAGRGLQLLFYSVGIGQISSEVPQNLSASRPQDRQFILSSKKLLLSDSGFYLCAWDTTRLAYSGANGLTFGAGSRLTVL.

This chain uses TRBV7-2 with TRBJ2-7, with a possible D match to TRBD2 (6 bases). The V gene lost 5 bases and the J gene lost 1 base, with 18 bases spanning the gap. Germline V gene sequence: CDR1 SGHTA, CDR2 FQGNSA. This CDR3 contains 16 residues. Here the CDR3 reads CASSRKTGTPSYEQYF. CDR3 coding DNA: TGTGCCAGCAGCCGGAAAACCGGGACTCCTTCCTACGAGCAGTACTTC.

The chain carries TRBV9 and TRBJ1-1; D gene ambiguous. The CDR3 is 13 residues long. Trimming took 3 bases from V and 0 from J, leaving 6 bases between them. Germline V gene data show CDR1 as SGDLS and CDR2 as YYNGEE. CDR3 sequence (DNA): TGTGCCAGCAGCGCCAACATGAACACTGAAGCTTTCTTT. Amino acid sequence: CASSANMNTEAFF. Looking up the rest from reference TRBV9 and TRBJ1-1 gives the full variable domain: DSGVTQTPKHLITATGQRVTLRCSPRSGDLSVYWYQQSLDQGLQFLIQYYNGEERAKGNILERFSAQQFPDLHSELNLSSLELGDSALYFCASSANMNTEAFFGQGTRLTVV.

In regard to this clone: At one end, the junction sequence differs from germline, possibly due to a read error. V is TRBV5-5 and J is TRBJ2-6; possibly TRBD1 for D (5 bases). The CDR3 extends over 15 amino acids. Looked up from germline, CDR1 is SGHKS and CDR2 is YYEKEE (reference sequence). The DNA of the CDR3 is TGTGCCAGCAGCCCAGACAGCTCTGGGGCCAACGGCCTGACTTTC. This codes for CASSPDSSGANGLTF.

The chain uses TRBV19 and TRBJ1-2; 12 bases map to TRBD1. Germline assignment: CDR1 LNHDA and CDR2 SQIVND (reference sequence). Trimming took 4 bases from V and 3 from J; bases not matched to a gene: 6. The CDR3 has 16 residues. DNA for the CDR3: TGTGCCAGTAGTACCGGGACAGGGGGCTTTCACTATGGCTACACCTTC. Residues: CASSTGTGGFHYGYTF.

The gene calls are TRBV29-1 and TRBJ1-1, with 10 bases fitting TRBD1. V lost 4 bases and J lost 11; bases outside the gene matches: 10. The CDR3 has 13 amino acids. Germline values: CDR1 SQVTM, CDR2 ANQGSEA. CDR3 nucleotides: TGCAGCGTTGGATCGGGACAGGGGAATCGGGCTTTCTTT. It codes for CSVGSGQGNRAFF.

The chain recombines TRBV18 with TRBJ2-7; 7 nucleotides match TRBD1. Germline trimming cut 3 bases from V and 3 bases from J; bases unmatched to any gene: 8. The CDR3 consists of 15 residues. Germline V lookup: CDR1 KGHSH, CDR2 LQKENI. The CDR3 DNA sequence: TGTGCCAGCTCACCGGGGGCACAGGGGCTCTACGAGCAGTACTTC. Amino acid sequence: CASSPGAQGLYEQYF.

This clone came up once. The chain carries TRBV30 and TRBJ1-6; D call uncertain. The CDR3 covers 18 residues. The germline CDR1 and CDR2 sequences are GTSNPN and SVGIG (reference sequence). V shed 4 bases and J shed 0 bases, with 19 bases lying between them. The CDR3 is CAWKFGREGSSYNSPLHF. The CDR3 nucleotides read TGTGCCTGGAAATTTGGCAGAGAGGGCAGCTCCTATAATTCACCCCTCCACTTT.

The V call is TRBV5-1, the J call TRBJ1-5, with a possible D match to TRBD1 (6 bases). CDR1 and CDR2 from the germline V gene are SGHRS and YFSETQ. V was clipped by 2 bases and J by 5 bases, with 11 bases between them. CDR3 length equals 14 residues. The CDR3 spells CASSFTGTDQPQHF. CDR3 nucleotides: TGCGCCAGCAGCTTTACAGGGACCGATCAGCCCCAGCATTTT.

The genes are TRBV5-1 and TRBJ2-1; TRBD2 might be the D (5 bases). Deletions cut 4 bases from V and 3 bases from J, with 11 bases between. Germline V gives CDR1 SGHRS, CDR2 YFSETQ. The CDR3 length is 14 residues. DNA for the CDR3: TGCGCCAGCAGCGCACGAGCGGACTACAATGAGCAGTTCTTC. Encoded protein: CASSARADYNEQFF. Drawing the rest from reference TRBV5-1 and TRBJ2-1, the complete variable domain is KAGVTQTPRYLIKTRGQQVTLSCSPISGHRSVSWYQQTPGQGLQFLFEYFSETQRNKGNFPGRFSGRQFSNSRSEMNVSTLELGDSALYLCASSARADYNEQFFGPGTRLTVL.

The rearrangement uses TRBV5-6 and TRBJ2-3, with D unresolved. This CDR3 region has 13 residues. Trimming cost V 4 bases and J 2 bases, with 8 bases left between them. CDR1 SGHDT and CDR2 YYEEEE come from the germline V gene. CDR3 region: CASSHRTTDTQYF. As DNA, the CDR3 is TGTGCCAGCAGCCACAGAACCACAGATACGCAGTATTTT. The full variable domain, rest sourced from reference TRBV5-6 and TRBJ2-3, is DAGVTQSPTHLIKTRGQQVTLRCSPKSGHDTVSWYQQALGQGPQFIFQYYEEEERQRGNFPDRFSGHQFPNYSSELNVNALLLGDSALYLCASSHRTTDTQYFGPGTRLTVL.